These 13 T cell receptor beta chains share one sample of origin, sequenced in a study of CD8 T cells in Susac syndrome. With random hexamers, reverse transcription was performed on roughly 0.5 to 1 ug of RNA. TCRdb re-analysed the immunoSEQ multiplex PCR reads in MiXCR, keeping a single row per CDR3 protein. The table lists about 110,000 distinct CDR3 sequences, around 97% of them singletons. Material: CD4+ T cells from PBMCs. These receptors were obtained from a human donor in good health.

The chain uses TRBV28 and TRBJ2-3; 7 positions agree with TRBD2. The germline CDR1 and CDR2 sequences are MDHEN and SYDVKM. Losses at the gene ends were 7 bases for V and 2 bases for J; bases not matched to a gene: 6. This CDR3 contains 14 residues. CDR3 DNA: TGTGCCAGCATTCCGACTAGCCCCACAGATACGCAGTATTTT. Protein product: CASIPTSPTDTQYF.

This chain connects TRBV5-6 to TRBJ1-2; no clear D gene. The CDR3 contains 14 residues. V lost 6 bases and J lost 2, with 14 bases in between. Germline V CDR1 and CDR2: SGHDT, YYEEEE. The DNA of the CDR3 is TGTGCCAGCACTCCTACCCCTTCGAACTATGGCTACACCTTC. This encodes CASTPTPSNYGYTF. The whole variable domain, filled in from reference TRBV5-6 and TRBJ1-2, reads DAGVTQSPTHLIKTRGQQVTLRCSPKSGHDTVSWYQQALGQGPQFIFQYYEEEERQRGNFPDRFSGHQFPNYSSELNVNALLLGDSALYLCASTPTPSNYGYTFGSGTRLTVV.

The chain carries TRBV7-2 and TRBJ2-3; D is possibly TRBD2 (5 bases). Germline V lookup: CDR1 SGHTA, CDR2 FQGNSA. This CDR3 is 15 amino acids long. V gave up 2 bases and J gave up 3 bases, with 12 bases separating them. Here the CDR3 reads CASSLTQTGTDTQYF. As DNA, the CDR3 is TGTGCCAGCAGCTTAACCCAAACGGGAACAGATACGCAGTATTTT. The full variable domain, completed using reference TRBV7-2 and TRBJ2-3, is GAGVSQSPSNKVTEKGKDVELRCDPISGHTALYWYRQSLGQGLEFLIYFQGNSAPDKSGLPSDRFSAERTGGSVSTLTIQRTQQEDSAVYLCASSLTQTGTDTQYFGPGTRLTVL.

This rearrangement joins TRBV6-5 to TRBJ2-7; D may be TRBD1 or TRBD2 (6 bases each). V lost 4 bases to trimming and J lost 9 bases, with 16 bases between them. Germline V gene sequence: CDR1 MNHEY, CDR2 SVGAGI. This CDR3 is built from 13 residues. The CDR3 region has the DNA TGTGCCAGCAGTTCCAGGGGCTTCGGGGGGCAGTACTTC. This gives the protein CASSSRGFGGQYF.

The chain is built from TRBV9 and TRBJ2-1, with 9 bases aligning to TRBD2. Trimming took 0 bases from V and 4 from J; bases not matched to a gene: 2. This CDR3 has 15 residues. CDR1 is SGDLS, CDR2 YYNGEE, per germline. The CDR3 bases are TGTGCCAGCAGCGTAGGGACTAGCGTATACAATGAGCAGTTCTTC. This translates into CASSVGTSVYNEQFF.

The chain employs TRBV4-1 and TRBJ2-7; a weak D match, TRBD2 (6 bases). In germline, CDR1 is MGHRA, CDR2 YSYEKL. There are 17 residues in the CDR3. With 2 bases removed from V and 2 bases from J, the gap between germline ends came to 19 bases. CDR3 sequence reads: CASSQSPTVGGTYEQYF. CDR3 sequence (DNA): TGCGCCAGCAGCCAATCCCCGACAGTCGGGGGAACCTACGAGCAGTACTTC.

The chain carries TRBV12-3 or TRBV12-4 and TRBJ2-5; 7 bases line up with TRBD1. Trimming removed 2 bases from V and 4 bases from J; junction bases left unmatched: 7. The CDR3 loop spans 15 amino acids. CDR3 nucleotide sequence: TGTGCCAGCAGTTTAAGACAGGGCAGCCGAGAGACCCAGTACTTC. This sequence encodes CASSLRQGSRETQYF.

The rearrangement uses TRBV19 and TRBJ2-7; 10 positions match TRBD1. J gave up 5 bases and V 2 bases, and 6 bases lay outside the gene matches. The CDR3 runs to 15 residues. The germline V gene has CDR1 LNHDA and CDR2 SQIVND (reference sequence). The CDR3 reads CASSIPGQGINEQYF. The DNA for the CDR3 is TGTGCCAGTAGTATACCGGGACAGGGGATCAACGAGCAGTACTTC.

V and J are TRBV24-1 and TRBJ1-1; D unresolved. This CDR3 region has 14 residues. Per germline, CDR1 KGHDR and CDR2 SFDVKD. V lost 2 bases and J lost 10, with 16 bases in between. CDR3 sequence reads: CATSDSSRSYGAFF. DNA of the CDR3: TGTGCCACCAGTGATTCATCGCGGTCGTACGGAGCTTTCTTT.

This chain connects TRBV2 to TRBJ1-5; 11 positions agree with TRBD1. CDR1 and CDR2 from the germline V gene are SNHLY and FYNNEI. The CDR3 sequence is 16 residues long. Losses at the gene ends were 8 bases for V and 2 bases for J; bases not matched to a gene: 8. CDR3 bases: TGTGCCAGCTCGGACAGGGGGCGTTTCGGCAATCAGCCCCAGCATTTT. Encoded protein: CASSDRGRFGNQPQHF.

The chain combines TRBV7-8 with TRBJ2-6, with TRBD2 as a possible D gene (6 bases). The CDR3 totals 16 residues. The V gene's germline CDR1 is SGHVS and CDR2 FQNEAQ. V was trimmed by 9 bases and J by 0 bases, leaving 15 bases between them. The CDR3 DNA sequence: TGTGCCAGTCATAGGAGGGGAAGCTCTGGGGCCAACGTCCTGACTTTC. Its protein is CASHRRGSSGANVLTF. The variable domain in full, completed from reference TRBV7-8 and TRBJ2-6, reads GAGVSQSPRYKVAKRGQDVALRCDPISGHVSLFWYQQALGQGPEFLTYFQNEAQLDKSGLPSDRFFAERPEGSVSTLKIQRTQQEDSAVYLCASHRRGSSGANVLTFGAGSRLTVL.

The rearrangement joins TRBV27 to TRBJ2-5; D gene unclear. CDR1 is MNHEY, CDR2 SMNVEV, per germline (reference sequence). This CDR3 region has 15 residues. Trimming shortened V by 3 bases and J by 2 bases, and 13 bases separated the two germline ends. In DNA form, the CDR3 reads TGTGCCAGCAGTTTGACTCTCCCAACACAAGAGACCCAGTACTTC. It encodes CASSLTLPTQETQYF.

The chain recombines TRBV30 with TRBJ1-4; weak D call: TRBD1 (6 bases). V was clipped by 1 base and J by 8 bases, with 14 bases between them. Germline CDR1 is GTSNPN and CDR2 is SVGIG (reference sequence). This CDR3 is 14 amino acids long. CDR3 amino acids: CAWSGVLQGEKLFF. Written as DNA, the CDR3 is TGTGCCTGGAGTGGGGTTCTCCAGGGGGAAAAACTGTTTTTT.